Below are 10 T cell receptor beta chains sequenced from a single sample in a study of control samples from healthy donors and cancer patients. Assay: immunoSEQ multiplex PCR; the TCRdb copy retains only in-frame clones and omits some. The data contain about 80,000 clones, over 85% of them singletons. Source material: blood. The receptors were gathered from a man between 45 and 60 years old in good health.

This chain uses TRBV18 with TRBJ2-7, with TRBD1 as a possible D gene (6 bases). Germline values: CDR1 KGHSH, CDR2 LQKENI. This CDR3 spans 14 amino acids. V lost 3 bases and J lost 5, with 14 bases in between. The CDR3 sequence: CASSPSQGLNEQYF. CDR3 DNA sequence: TGTGCCAGCTCACCCAGTCAGGGGTTAAACGAGCAGTACTTC.

The V call is TRBV3-1 (or the pseudogene TRBV3-2), the J call TRBJ2-7, with D perhaps matching TRBD2 (6 bases). Trimming pared 4 bases from V and 2 bases from J, leaving 6 bases between. The CDR3 has 12 residues. The V gene's germline CDR1 is LGHDT and CDR2 YNNKEL (reference sequence). The CDR3 DNA reads TGTGCCAGCAGCCGGGGGGCCTACGAGCAGTACTTC. Protein sequence: CASSRGAYEQYF.

J is TRBJ1-6 and V is TRBV7-2; 7 bases match TRBD1. The V and J ends lost 4 bases and 6 bases, in that order; junction bases with no gene match: 6. The CDR3 has 15 residues. Germline V lookup: CDR1 SGHTA, CDR2 FQGNSA. CDR3 sequence: CASSSRGYGNSPLHF. The CDR3 region has the DNA TGTGCCAGCAGCTCCAGGGGGTACGGTAATTCACCCCTCCACTTT.

The CDR3 DNA reads as TGCGCCAGCAGCCAAGAAAGGACAGGGCATCAGCCCCAGCATTTT. Translating gives CASSQERTGHQPQHF. The chain couples TRBV4-1 to TRBJ1-5, with TRBD1 matching 8 bases. This CDR3 comprises 15 residues. The V and J ends lost 0 bases and 5 bases, in that order; junction bases with no gene match: 3. Germline loops: CDR1 MGHRA, CDR2 YSYEKL.

This clone was recorded once. This rearrangement joins TRBV5-1 to TRBJ2-7; 8 bases fit TRBD1. CDR3 length equals 14 residues. The germline V gene has CDR1 SGHRS and CDR2 YFSETQ. The ends lost 4 bases at V and 6 bases at J; junction bases unmatched: 9. This CDR3 reads CASSLGQGGGEQYF. The CDR3 DNA follows: TGCGCCAGCAGCCTAGGACAGGGAGGAGGCGAGCAGTACTTC.

The chain recombines TRBV13 with TRBJ1-2, with D possibly matching TRBD1 (6 bases). This CDR3 spans 13 amino acids. V lost 5 bases to trimming and J lost 8 bases, with 15 bases between them. Germline loops: CDR1 PRHDT, CDR2 FYEKMQ (reference sequence). CDR3: CASSRGGQYGYTF. The DNA of the CDR3 is TGTGCCAGCAGCCGGGGTGGACAGTACGGCTACACCTTC.

This clone was picked up one time. The rearrangement uses TRBV29-1 and TRBJ2-3; tentative D call: TRBD2 (5 bases). From germline, CDR1 is SQVTM and CDR2 ANQGSEA. There are 13 residues in the CDR3. Trimming cost V 4 bases and J 3 bases, with 11 bases left between them. The DNA of the CDR3 is TGCAGCGTTGGGTCTGGCGGGACAGATACGCAGTATTTT. Its translation: CSVGSGGTDTQYF.

The V call is TRBV5-5, the J call TRBJ1-1; D gene ambiguous. CDR1 and CDR2 (germline): SGHKS, YYEKEE (reference sequence). CDR3 length: 13 amino acids. V was cut by 2 bases and J by 5 bases, with 10 bases left in between. CDR3 sequence (DNA): TGTGCCAGCAGCTTTTTGGAGTTGACTGAAGCTTTCTTT. This gives the protein CASSFLELTEAFF.

The rearrangement uses TRBV5-6 and TRBJ1-2; TRBD1 matches 8 bases. CDR1 is SGHDT and CDR2 is YYEEEE in the germline V gene. The V gene end was trimmed by 3 bases and the J gene end by 3 bases; junction bases not matched to a gene: 10. The length of the CDR3 is 16 residues. In DNA, the CDR3 is TGTGCCAGCAGCTCGTTTAGGGGACAGGAGTACTATGGCTACACCTTC. Protein: CASSSFRGQEYYGYTF.

V gene TRBV30 combines with J gene TRBJ1-1; D remains ambiguous. The ends were cut back, 2 bases at V and 8 bases at J, with 9 bases in the middle. This CDR3 region has 11 residues. Germline assignment: CDR1 GTSNPN and CDR2 SVGIG (reference sequence). CDR3 nucleotide sequence: TGTGCCTGGAGTCTCGGAATAGAAGCTTTCTTT. This gives the protein CAWSLGIEAFF.